This TCR beta chain was sequenced for a study of T cells after yellow fever vaccination. A few counts support this clonotype. As yet, its antigen is unknown. Overall study findings and caveats: There was a possibility that FACS-sorted repertoires contained abundant clonotypes contaminating from the bulk population.

TCRdb analysed the 5' RACE reads with MiXCR anew, one entry per CDR3 protein. The data show 620,000 or so distinct CDR3 sequences, around a sixth seen once. The receptor's source is a man between 18 and 35 years old who received the YFV17D yellow fever vaccine. The specimen was PBMCs, collected less than 6 days after the first yellow fever vaccination.

The CDR3: CASSRLQGFGTDTQYF. The CDR3 region has the DNA TGCGCCAGCAGCCGACTACAGGGGTTTGGCACAGATACGCAGTATTTT. This chain links TRBV5-1 with TRBJ2-3, with 7 bases identical to TRBD1. The CDR3 extends over 16 amino acids. Germline V gene lookup returns CDR1 SGHRS and CDR2 YFSETQ. V was pared by 4 bases and J by 1 base, with 9 bases of the junction left unmatched.